Listed here are 21 T cell receptor beta chains from one sample, sequenced in a study of patients and donors after allogeneic stem cell transplantation. Via MiXCR, TCRdb re-called the RT-PCR reads, giving one row per CDR3 protein. The table shows approximately 33,000 distinct CDR3 sequences, with under 7.5% occurring only once. The source material was blood, either unsorted or a sorted T cell fraction (not recorded which). These receptors originate from a human donor who was either an allogeneic HSCT recipient or a stem cell or donor lymphocyte infusion donor (not recorded which). It is not recorded whose cells these are; they may come from a transplant donor.

There are many counts of this clonotype. This chain links TRBV20-1 with TRBJ1-5; 12 nucleotides align to TRBD1. The CDR3 totals 14 residues. J gave up 7 bases and V 7 bases, and 8 bases lay outside the gene matches. Germline CDR1 and CDR2: DFQATT and SNEGSKA (reference sequence). The CDR3 spells CSVTGQGARQPQHF. In nucleotides, the CDR3 is TGCAGTGTAACGGGACAGGGGGCTAGGCAGCCCCAGCATTTT.

The V gene is TRBV9, the J gene TRBJ2-1; no definite D call. Between the trimmed V and J ends, which lost 2 bases and 1 base, there was a span of 10 bases. This CDR3 is 15 amino acids long. The V gene's germline CDR1 is SGDLS and CDR2 YYNGEE. The CDR3 coding sequence is TGTGCCAGCAGCGTTGTAACCGGGTCCTACAATGAGCAGTTCTTC. As protein: CASSVVTGSYNEQFF.

This clonotype was seen ten or more times. The chain recombines TRBV4-3 with TRBJ2-5, with D possibly matching TRBD1 (7 bases). CDR1 is LGHNA, CDR2 YSLEER, per germline. This CDR3 is 15 amino acids long. The V gene lost 4 bases and the J gene lost 4 bases, with 16 bases spanning the gap. The CDR3 bases are TGCGCCAGCAGCCCGTGGACAGGTAGCGGAGAGACCCAGTACTTC. It specifies CASSPWTGSGETQYF.

This clonotype was seen repeatedly, ten times or more. The V and J genes are TRBV10-3 and TRBJ1-1; TRBD1 agrees at 9 bases. The CDR3 sequence is 18 residues long. The V gene end was trimmed by 6 bases and the J gene end by 0 bases; junction bases not matched to a gene: 14. Per germline, CDR1 ENHRY and CDR2 SYGVKD. CDR3 bases: TGTGCCATCAGCGACCAACCCGGGACAGGGAGAATGAACACTGAAGCTTTCTTT. Its translation: CAISDQPGTGRMNTEAFF.

This clonotype was seen only once. V and J are TRBV10-2 and TRBJ1-1, with D unclear. The V and J ends lost 6 bases and 3 bases respectively, with 5 bases between them. Per the germline V gene, CDR1 is WSHSY and CDR2 is SAAADI. The CDR3 is 11 amino acids. The CDR3 sequence: CASRRDTEAFF. For the CDR3, the DNA is TGCGCCAGCAGAAGGGACACTGAAGCTTTCTTT.

The table lists this clonotype with many counts. This chain joins TRBV6-2 or TRBV6-3 and TRBJ1-5, with a weak D call TRBD1 (6 bases). The CDR3 contains 14 residues. Germline CDR1 reads MNHEY; CDR2 reads SVGEGT. The V and J ends lost 2 bases and 7 bases respectively, with 12 bases between them. The CDR3 bases are TGTGCCAGCAGTTACACAGGGTCCAGCCAGCCCCAGCATTTT. Residues: CASSYTGSSQPQHF.

This clonotype appeared a few times. The DNA of the CDR3 is TGTGCCACCAGCAGAGAGCCGGGGCTAAGTGACATTCAGTACTTC. This translates into CATSREPGLSDIQYF. This chain joins TRBV15 and TRBJ2-4, with D perhaps assigned TRBD1 or TRBD2 (5 bases each). The germline gives CDR1 LNHNV, CDR2 YYDKDF (reference sequence). This CDR3 contains 15 residues. Trimming shortened V by 0 bases and J by 8 bases, and 14 bases separated the two germline ends.

On this clonotype itself: This sequence may be a read error, since a much larger clone differs from it by one base. The chain uses TRBV12-5 and TRBJ2-1; D is undetermined. Between the trimmed V and J ends, which lost 1 base and 1 base, there was a span of 8 bases. Germline V gene sequence: CDR1 LGHNT, CDR2 FRNRAP. There are 15 residues in the CDR3. CDR3 residues: CASGLGVGSYNEQFF. The CDR3 nucleotides read TGTGCTAGTGGTTTGGGGGTAGGGTCCTACAATGAGCAGTTCTTC.

This clonotype was detected ten times or more. The chain combines TRBV20-1 with TRBJ1-5; D not resolved. From germline, CDR1 is DFQATT and CDR2 SNEGSKA (reference sequence). The CDR3 is 16 amino acids. V shed 1 base and J shed 2 bases, with 15 bases lying between them. This chain's CDR3 is CSARVSAGNGNQPQHF. For the CDR3, the DNA is TGCAGTGCTAGAGTGTCGGCGGGGAACGGCAATCAGCCCCAGCATTTT.

This clonotype came up many times. The chain couples TRBV6-1 to TRBJ2-2; TRBD1 agrees at 7 bases. The CDR3 covers 16 residues. Looked up from germline, CDR1 is MNHNS and CDR2 is SASEGT. The trim removed 2 bases at V and 1 base at J, leaving 4 bases unmatched. For the CDR3, the DNA is TGTGCCAGCAGTGAATTGGGGACAGTGAACACCGGGGAGCTGTTTTTT. Residues: CASSELGTVNTGELFF.

This clonotype was recorded many times. This sequence joins TRBV20-1 and TRBJ2-1; TRBD2 matches 10 bases. The germline CDR1 and CDR2 sequences are DFQATT and SNEGSKA (reference sequence). V gave up 4 bases and J gave up 0 bases; unmatched junction bases: 0. This CDR3 is 14 amino acids long. As DNA, the CDR3 is TGCAGTGCTACTAGCGGGAGCTCCTACAATGAGCAGTTCTTC. This gives the protein CSATSGSSYNEQFF.

V gene TRBV27 combines with J gene TRBJ2-1; no clear D. Germline CDR1 MNHEY, CDR2 SMNVEV (reference sequence). The CDR3 runs 16 residues. V was pared by 0 bases and J by 0 bases, with 9 bases between. The CDR3 here is CASSLSDFSSYNEQFF. In DNA form, the CDR3 reads TGTGCCAGCAGTTTATCCGACTTCAGCTCCTACAATGAGCAGTTCTTC.

This clonotype was seen repeatedly, ten times or more. This chain links TRBV6-2 or TRBV6-3 with TRBJ1-1; D perhaps matches TRBD1 (5 bases). V lost 7 bases and J 0 bases, leaving 9 bases between the germline ends. CDR3 size: 13 residues. Germline V gene lookup returns CDR1 MNHEY and CDR2 SVGEGT. CDR3 in amino acids: CASKTVLNTEAFF. The CDR3 DNA reads TGTGCCAGCAAGACAGTCTTGAACACTGAAGCTTTCTTT.

The sample holds many counts of this clonotype. The chain uses TRBV29-1 and TRBJ1-1; maybe TRBD1 (5 bases). Trimming took 8 bases from V and 0 from J, leaving 10 bases between them. Germline CDR1 is SQVTM and CDR2 is ANQGSEA. This CDR3 has 12 residues. The DNA for the CDR3 is TGCAGCCACGGGGGGGTGAACACTGAAGCTTTCTTT. Its translation: CSHGGVNTEAFF.

This clonotype was detected many times. This rearrangement joins TRBV6-5 to TRBJ1-5, with 9 bases that match TRBD1. Losses at the gene ends were 8 bases for V and 4 bases for J; bases not matched to a gene: 6. The CDR3 covers 14 residues. Germline CDR1 is MNHEY and CDR2 is SVGAGI. Written as DNA, the CDR3 is TGTGCCAGCTCTCCGGGGACAGGGAATCAGCCCCAGCATTTT. Its translation: CASSPGTGNQPQHF.

There are many counts of this clonotype. One end of the junction does not line up with germline, which may come from a read error. V gene TRBV5-6 combines with J gene TRBJ2-1; D is possibly TRBD1 or TRBD2 (5 bases each). CDR1 is SGHDT, CDR2 YYEEEE, per germline. The CDR3 contains 15 residues. This CDR3 is CASSVGTESYKEQFF. The CDR3 nucleotides are TGTGCCAGCAGCGTTGGGACGGAGTCCTACAAAGAGCAGTTCTTC. Complete variable domain (other parts from reference TRBV5-6 and TRBJ2-1): DAGVTQSPTHLIKTRGQQVTLRCSPKSGHDTVSWYQQALGQGPQFIFQYYEEEERQRGNFPDRFSGHQFPNYSSELNVNALLLGDSALYLCASSVGTESYKEQFFGPGTRLTVL.

The chain carries TRBV28 and TRBJ2-1; 9 bases are shared with TRBD2. The germline V gene has CDR1 MDHEN and CDR2 SYDVKM. This CDR3 has 17 residues. Losses at the gene ends were 0 bases for V and 7 bases for J; bases not matched to a gene: 10. This CDR3 reads CASSLWFLAGPRNEQFF. DNA of the CDR3: TGTGCCAGCAGTTTATGGTTCCTAGCGGGACCCCGAAATGAGCAGTTCTTC.

Only a few counts were recorded for this clonotype. This chain connects TRBV12-3 or TRBV12-4 to TRBJ1-1; D is unclear. Trimming cost V 0 bases and J 4 bases, with 6 bases left between them. This CDR3 region has 13 residues. The DNA of the CDR3 is TGTGCCAGCAGTTTAGCGGAGGGCACTGAAGCTTTCTTT. This gives the protein CASSLAEGTEAFF.

The rearrangement uses TRBV7-6 and TRBJ2-1, with 7 bases fitting TRBD2. J lost 2 bases, V lost 0 bases, and 1 base had no gene match. The CDR3 is made up of 15 amino acids. The germline V gene has CDR1 SGHVS and CDR2 FNYEAQ. The CDR3 DNA reads as TGTGCCAGCAGCTTAGCGAGCGGGACCTACAATGAGCAGTTCTTC. Translating it yields CASSLASGTYNEQFF.

This rearrangement joins TRBV20-1 to TRBJ1-2; no definite D call. Germline-derived CDR1 and CDR2 are DFQATT and SNEGSKA (reference sequence). The CDR3 length is 13 residues. Trimming took off 3 bases at V and 4 bases at J, with 12 bases between the two ends. CDR3 sequence reads: CSASAGGPYGYTF. The CDR3 DNA is TGCAGTGCTAGCGCCGGAGGACCCTATGGCTACACCTTC.

The rearrangement joins TRBV7-9 to TRBJ2-7, with TRBD2 matching over 7 bases. With 5 bases clipped from V and 6 bases from J, the junction kept 16 bases outside the gene matches. There are 16 residues in the CDR3. Germline V gene data show CDR1 as SEHNR and CDR2 as FQNEAQ (reference sequence). The CDR3 loop reads CASSEPGTKLVGEQYF. CDR3 coding DNA: TGTGCCAGCAGCGAACCCGGGACTAAGCTTGTAGGCGAGCAGTACTTC.